The 7 T cell receptor beta chains listed next were all sequenced from one sample in a study of control samples from healthy donors and cancer patients. The protocol was immunoSEQ multiplex PCR, while the TCRdb copy is restricted to in-frame clones and leaves out a portion. The data show around 150,000 clones, about 90% seen once. Sequenced material: blood. The receptors stem from a man aged 18-30 years in good health.

The CDR3 here is CASSLGRANYGYTF. DNA of the CDR3: TGTGCCAGCAGTTTAGGCAGGGCTAACTATGGCTACACCTTC. The chain links TRBV28 to TRBJ1-2, with D tentatively TRBD1 (5 bases). V was pared by 2 bases and J by 0 bases, with 7 bases between. The germline V gene has CDR1 MDHEN and CDR2 SYDVKM. This CDR3 has 14 amino acids.

The rearrangement uses TRBV7-8 and TRBJ2-1, with TRBD1 matching 7 bases. Germline CDR1 SGHVS, CDR2 FQNEAQ. This CDR3 comprises 17 residues. V lost 6 bases and J lost 2; bases outside the gene matches: 13. The CDR3 region is CASSVREGARTYNEQFF. The CDR3, as DNA: TGTGCCAGCAGTGTCCGCGAGGGGGCTAGAACCTACAATGAGCAGTTCTTC.

The genes are TRBV7-2 and TRBJ1-2, with 10 bases lining up with TRBD1. V lost 6 bases to trimming and J lost 6 bases; unmatched junction nucleotides: 7. There are 14 residues in the CDR3. Germline V gives CDR1 SGHTA, CDR2 FQGNSA. DNA for the CDR3: TGTGCCAGCAGTCTGACTGGGACAGGGGATGGCTACACCTTC. This sequence encodes CASSLTGTGDGYTF.

This clone has more than one count but fewer than ten. This chain joins TRBV2 and TRBJ2-7; 9 nucleotides agree with TRBD2. Germline CDR1 reads SNHLY; CDR2 reads FYNNEI. The CDR3 has 14 residues. V was clipped by 7 bases and J by 0 bases; unmatched bases: 4. DNA of the CDR3: TGTGCCAGCATCGTGGGACTAGCCTCCTACGAGCAGTACTTC. Translation: CASIVGLASYEQYF.

This chain connects TRBV12-3 or TRBV12-4 to TRBJ2-7; D might be TRBD1 or TRBD2, each matching 6 bases. Trimming shortened V by 2 bases and J by 5 bases, and 10 bases separated the two germline ends. The CDR3 contains 13 residues. The CDR3 loop is CASSLMGGNEQYF. For the CDR3, the DNA is TGTGCCAGCAGTTTAATGGGGGGCAACGAGCAGTACTTC.

The chain's CDR3 is CASSSDKNNSPLHF. The CDR3 DNA sequence: TGTGCCAGCAGTTCGGACAAGAATAATTCACCCCTCCACTTT. The chain couples TRBV7-9 to TRBJ1-6, with D possibly TRBD1 on 5 matching bases. Germline V gives CDR1 SEHNR, CDR2 FQNEAQ (reference sequence). Trimming cost V 6 bases and J 5 bases, with 11 bases left between them. CDR3 length equals 14 residues. Full variable domain (remainder filled in from reference TRBV7-9 and TRBJ1-6): DTGVSQNPRHKITKRGQNVTFRCDPISEHNRLYWYRQTLGQGPEFLTYFQNEAQLEKSRLLSDRFSAERPKGSFSTLEIQRTEQGDSAMYLCASSSDKNNSPLHFGNGTRLTVT.

The chain combines TRBV24-1 with TRBJ2-5, with D perhaps matching TRBD2 (6 bases). Germline CDR1 reads KGHDR; CDR2 reads SFDVKD. CDR3 length equals 13 residues. The V end was cut by 1 base, the J end by 5 bases, with 7 bases between. The CDR3 loop is CATSDFGGETQYF. CDR3 nucleotides: TGTGCCACCAGTGATTTTGGGGGGGAGACCCAGTACTTC.